This note documents a single T cell receptor (beta chain) sequence. Its specificity is not known. The ends were cut back, 5 bases at V and 0 bases at J, with 8 bases in the middle. Germline CDR1 is SEHNR and CDR2 is FQNEAQ (reference sequence). CDR3 size: 13 residues. This record comes from a study of T cell responses to AZD1222 COVID-19 vaccine. Study summary: Doses given second, at about 4 or about 12 weeks, were pooled.

Study-level results: The study found Spike-specific TCR breadth and depth rose after two AZD1222 doses. The number of AZD1222 recipients seropositive at baseline was only six. Only after the peak T cell response were repertoires sampled.

The method was immunoSEQ multiplex PCR; TCRdb's version includes in-frame clones alone and lacks a portion of them. Of roughly 70,000 clones listed, roughly 80% are singletons. The gene calls are TRBV7-9 and TRBJ2-7, with D hard to call. The receptor's source is an adult in good health. The sequencing here drew on peripheral blood, taken on day 0 of AZD1222 vaccination. In nucleotides, the CDR3 is TGTGCCAGCAGCCCGCCCCGCTCCTACGAGCAGTACTTC. The encoded protein is CASSPPRSYEQYF.